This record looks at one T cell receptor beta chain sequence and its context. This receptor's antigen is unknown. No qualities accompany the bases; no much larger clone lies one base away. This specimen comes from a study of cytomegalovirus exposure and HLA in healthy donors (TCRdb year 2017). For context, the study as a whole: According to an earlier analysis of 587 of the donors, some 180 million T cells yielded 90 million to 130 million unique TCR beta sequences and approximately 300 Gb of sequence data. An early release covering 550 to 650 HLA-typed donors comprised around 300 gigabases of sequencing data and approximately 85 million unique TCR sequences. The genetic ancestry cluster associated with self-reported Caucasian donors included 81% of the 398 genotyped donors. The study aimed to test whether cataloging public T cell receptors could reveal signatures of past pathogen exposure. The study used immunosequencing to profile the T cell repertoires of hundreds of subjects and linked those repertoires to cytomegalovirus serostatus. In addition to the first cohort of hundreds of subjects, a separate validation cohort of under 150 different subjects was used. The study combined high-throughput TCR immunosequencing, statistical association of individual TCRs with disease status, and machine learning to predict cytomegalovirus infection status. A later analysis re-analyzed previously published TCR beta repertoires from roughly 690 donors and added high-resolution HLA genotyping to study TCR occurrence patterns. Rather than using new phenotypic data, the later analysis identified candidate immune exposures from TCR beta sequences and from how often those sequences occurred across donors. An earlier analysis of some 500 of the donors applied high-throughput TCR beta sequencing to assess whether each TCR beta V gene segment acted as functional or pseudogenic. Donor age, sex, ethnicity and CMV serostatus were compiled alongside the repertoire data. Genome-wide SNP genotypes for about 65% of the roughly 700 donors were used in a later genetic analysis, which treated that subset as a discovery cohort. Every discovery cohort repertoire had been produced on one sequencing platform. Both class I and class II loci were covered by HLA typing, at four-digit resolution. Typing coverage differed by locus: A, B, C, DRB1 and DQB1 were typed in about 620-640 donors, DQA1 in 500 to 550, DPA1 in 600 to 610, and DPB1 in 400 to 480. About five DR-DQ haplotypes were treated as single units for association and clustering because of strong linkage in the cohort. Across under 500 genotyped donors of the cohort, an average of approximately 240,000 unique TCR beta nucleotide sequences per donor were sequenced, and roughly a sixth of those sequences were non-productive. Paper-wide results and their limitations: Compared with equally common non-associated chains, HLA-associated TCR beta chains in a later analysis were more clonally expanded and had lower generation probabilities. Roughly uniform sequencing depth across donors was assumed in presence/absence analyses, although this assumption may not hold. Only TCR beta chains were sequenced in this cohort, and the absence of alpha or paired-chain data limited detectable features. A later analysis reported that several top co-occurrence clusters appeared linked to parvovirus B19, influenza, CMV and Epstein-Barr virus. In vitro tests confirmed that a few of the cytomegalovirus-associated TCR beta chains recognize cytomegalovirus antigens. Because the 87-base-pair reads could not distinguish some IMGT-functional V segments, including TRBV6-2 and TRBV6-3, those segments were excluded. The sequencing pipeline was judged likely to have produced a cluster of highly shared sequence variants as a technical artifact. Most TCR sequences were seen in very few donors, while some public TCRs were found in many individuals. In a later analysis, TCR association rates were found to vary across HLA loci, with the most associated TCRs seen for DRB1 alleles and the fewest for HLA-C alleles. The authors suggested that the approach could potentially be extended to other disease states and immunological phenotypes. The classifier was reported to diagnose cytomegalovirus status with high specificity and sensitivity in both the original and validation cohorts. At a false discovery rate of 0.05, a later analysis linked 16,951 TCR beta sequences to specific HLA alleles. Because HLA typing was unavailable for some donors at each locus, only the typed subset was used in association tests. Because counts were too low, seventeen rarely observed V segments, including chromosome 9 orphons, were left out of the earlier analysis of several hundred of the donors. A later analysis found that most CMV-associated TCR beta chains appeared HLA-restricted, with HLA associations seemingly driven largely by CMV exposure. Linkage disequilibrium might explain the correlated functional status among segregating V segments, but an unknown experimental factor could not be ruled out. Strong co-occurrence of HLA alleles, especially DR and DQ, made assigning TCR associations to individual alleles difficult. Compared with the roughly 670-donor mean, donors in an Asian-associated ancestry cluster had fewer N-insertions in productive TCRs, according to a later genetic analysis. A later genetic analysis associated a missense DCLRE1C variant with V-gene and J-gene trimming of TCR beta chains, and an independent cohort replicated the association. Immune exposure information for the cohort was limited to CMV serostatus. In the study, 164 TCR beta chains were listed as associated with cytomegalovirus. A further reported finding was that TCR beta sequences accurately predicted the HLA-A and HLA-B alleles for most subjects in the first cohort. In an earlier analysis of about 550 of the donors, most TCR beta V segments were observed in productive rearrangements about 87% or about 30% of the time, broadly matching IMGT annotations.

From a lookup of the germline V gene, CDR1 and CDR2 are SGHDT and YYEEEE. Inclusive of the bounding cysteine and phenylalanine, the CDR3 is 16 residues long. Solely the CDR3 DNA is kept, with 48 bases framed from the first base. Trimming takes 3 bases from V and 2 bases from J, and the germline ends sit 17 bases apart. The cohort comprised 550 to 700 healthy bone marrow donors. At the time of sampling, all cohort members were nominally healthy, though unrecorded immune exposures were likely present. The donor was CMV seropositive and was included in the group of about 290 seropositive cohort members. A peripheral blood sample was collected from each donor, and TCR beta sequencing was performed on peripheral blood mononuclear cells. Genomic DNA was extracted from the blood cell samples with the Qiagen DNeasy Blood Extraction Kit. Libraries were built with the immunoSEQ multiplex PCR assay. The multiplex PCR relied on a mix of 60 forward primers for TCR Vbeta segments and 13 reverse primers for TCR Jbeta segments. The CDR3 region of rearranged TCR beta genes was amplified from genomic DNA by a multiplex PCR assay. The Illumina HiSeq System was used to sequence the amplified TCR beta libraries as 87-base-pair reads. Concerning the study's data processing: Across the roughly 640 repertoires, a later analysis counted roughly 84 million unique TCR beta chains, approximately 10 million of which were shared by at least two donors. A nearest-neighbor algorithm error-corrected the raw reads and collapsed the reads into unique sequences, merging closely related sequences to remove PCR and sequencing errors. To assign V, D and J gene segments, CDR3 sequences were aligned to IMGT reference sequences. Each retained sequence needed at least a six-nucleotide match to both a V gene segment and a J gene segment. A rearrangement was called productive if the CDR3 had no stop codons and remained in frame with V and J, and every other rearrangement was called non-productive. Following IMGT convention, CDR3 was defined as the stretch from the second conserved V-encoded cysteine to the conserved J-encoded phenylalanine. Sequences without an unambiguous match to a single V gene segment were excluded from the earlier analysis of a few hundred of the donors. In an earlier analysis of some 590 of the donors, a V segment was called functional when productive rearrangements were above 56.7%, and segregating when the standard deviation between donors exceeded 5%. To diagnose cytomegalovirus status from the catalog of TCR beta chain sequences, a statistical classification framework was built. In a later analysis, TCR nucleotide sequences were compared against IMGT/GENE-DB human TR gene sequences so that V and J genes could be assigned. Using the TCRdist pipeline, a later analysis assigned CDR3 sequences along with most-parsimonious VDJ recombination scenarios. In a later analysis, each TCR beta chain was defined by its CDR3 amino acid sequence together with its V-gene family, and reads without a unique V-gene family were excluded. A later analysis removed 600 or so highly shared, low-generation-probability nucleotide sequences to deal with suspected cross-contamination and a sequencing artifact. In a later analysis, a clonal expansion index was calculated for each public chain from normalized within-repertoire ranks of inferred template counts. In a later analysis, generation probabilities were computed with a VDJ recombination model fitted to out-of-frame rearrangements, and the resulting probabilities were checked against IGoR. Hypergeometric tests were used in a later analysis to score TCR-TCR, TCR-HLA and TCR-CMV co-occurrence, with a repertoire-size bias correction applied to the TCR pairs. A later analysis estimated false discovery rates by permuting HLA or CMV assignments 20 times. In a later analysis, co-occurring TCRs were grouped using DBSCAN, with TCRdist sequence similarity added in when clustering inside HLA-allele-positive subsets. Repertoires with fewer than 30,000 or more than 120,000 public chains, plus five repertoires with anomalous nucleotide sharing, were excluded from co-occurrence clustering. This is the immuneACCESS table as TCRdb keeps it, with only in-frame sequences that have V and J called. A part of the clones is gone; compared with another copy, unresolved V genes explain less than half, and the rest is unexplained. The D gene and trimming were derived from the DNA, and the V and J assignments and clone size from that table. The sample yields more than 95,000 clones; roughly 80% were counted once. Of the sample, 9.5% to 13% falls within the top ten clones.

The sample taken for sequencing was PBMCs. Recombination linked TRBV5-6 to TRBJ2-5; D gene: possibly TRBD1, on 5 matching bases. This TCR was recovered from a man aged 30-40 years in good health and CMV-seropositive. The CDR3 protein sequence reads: CASSSQYRQGQETQYF. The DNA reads TGTGCCAGCAGCTCACAGTACAGGCAGGGTCAAGAGACCCAGTACTTC.